This is a list of T cell receptor beta chains from one sample in a study of OX40 agonist ivuxolimab in advanced cancers. The repertoire was sequenced with immunoSEQ multiplex PCR; TCRdb's copy has only in-frame clones and lacks some. The data show 30,000 to 40,000 clones, with about three quarters seen just once and approximately 12% held by the top ten. Sequenced here: CD4+ or CD8+ T cells sorted from blood, sampled in a trial of the OX40 agonist ivuxolimab. These receptors all stem from an adult with an advanced solid tumor such as melanoma, head and neck, liver or kidney cancer. The CDR3 runs from the conserved cysteine through the conserved F or W. D genes are given only for firm matches. The size field is filled for only some rows; it gives once, few, many or a size class.

D gene | J gene | V gene | clone size | CDR3 protein | CDR3 DNA
TRBD1 | TRBJ2-3 | TRBV6-4 | - | CASSPGQGRVDTQYF | TGTGCCAGCAGCCCCGGACAGGGGAGGGTAGATACGCAGTATTTT
- | TRBJ1-1 | TRBV5-1 | - | CASSLAWGNTEAFF | TGCGCCAGCAGCTTGGCTTGGGGGAACACTGAAGCTTTCTTT
TRBD1 | TRBJ2-3 | TRBV28 | - | CASSVPPGQGGLITDTQYF | TGTGCCAGCAGTGTCCCACCGGGACAGGGGGGCCTAATCACAGATACGCAGTATTTT
TRBD1 | TRBJ2-6 | TRBV7-9 | - | CASSPGTDSGANVLTF | TGTGCCAGCAGCCCCGGGACAGACTCTGGGGCCAACGTCCTGACTTTC
TRBD1 | TRBJ2-3 | TRBV4-1 | - | CASSFPGQGVADTQYF | TGCGCCAGCAGTTTCCCGGGACAGGGGGTCGCAGATACGCAGTATTTT
- | TRBJ1-2 | TRBV10-2 | - | CASSPQGYGYTF | TGCGCCAGCAGTCCGCAGGGATATGGCTACACCTTC
TRBD2 | TRBJ2-3 | TRBV14 | - | CASSQGLAVQYTQYF | TGTGCCAGCAGCCAGGGACTAGCGGTACAATATACGCAGTATTTT
TRBD2 | TRBJ2-4 | TRBV7-2 | - | CASSELREGPCYF | TGTGCCAGCAGCGAATTGCGGGAGGGCCCTTGCTACTTC
TRBD1 | TRBJ1-4 | TRBV4-3 | few | CASSHQTGPSNEKLFF | TGCGCCAGCAGCCACCAGACAGGGCCCTCGAATGAAAAACTGTTTTTT
TRBD1 | TRBJ2-7 | TRBV18 | - | CASSPPSGGSYEQYF | TGTGCCAGCTCACCACCGTCAGGGGGCTCCTACGAGCAGTACTTC
- | TRBJ2-5 | TRBV5-1 | - | CASSLDPGETQYF | TGCGCCAGCAGCTTGGATCCGGGGGAGACCCAGTACTTC
TRBD2 | TRBJ2-7 | TRBV7-2 | - | CASSLAYGRSYEQYF | TGTGCCAGCAGCTTAGCCTACGGGAGGTCCTACGAGCAGTACTTC
- | TRBJ1-1 | TRBV29-1 | - | CSVVEQGGSTEAFF | TGCAGCGTTGTTGAGCAGGGAGGGTCCACTGAAGCTTTCTTT
TRBD2 | TRBJ2-1 | TRBV9 | - | CASSVGTSGRWGSYNEQFF | TGTGCCAGCAGCGTAGGGACTAGCGGGAGATGGGGCTCCTACAATGAGCAGTTCTTC